This T cell receptor beta chain is drawn from a study of a mutant IDH1 vaccine in newly diagnosed glioma. Documented time point: baseline, week 1 (first vaccination visit). As for treatment: pre-vaccination baseline after standard-of-care therapy. The CDR3 runs 13 residues. Germline V CDR1 and CDR2: MNHNS, SASEGT. Between the trimmed V and J ends, which lost 5 bases and 2 bases, there was a span of 10 bases. The table came from immunoSEQ multiplex PCR; TCRdb's copy has only in-frame clones and leaves some out. This sample carries some 70,000 clones, approximately 85% of them seen once, and the ten largest clones take about 7.5%.

Sequencing used PBMCs, obtained from a glioma patient treated with radiotherapy, temozolomide or both. This TCR was recovered from a man aged 50-59 years with glioma. This chain links TRBV6-1 with TRBJ2-7; D remains ambiguous. For the CDR3, the DNA is TGTGCCAGCAGTCTCGGTCGGACCTACGAGCAGTACTTC. This translates into CASSLGRTYEQYF.